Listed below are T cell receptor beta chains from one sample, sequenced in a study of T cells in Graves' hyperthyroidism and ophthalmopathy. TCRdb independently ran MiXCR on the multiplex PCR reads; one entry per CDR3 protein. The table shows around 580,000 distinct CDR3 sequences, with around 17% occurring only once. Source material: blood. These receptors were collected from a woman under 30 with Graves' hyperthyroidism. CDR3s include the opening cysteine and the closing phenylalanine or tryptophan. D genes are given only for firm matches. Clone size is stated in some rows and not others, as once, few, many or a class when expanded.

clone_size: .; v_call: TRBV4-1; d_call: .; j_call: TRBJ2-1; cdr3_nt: TGCGCCAGCAGCCAAGATCACCCCCGGCTGGATGAGCAGTTCTTC; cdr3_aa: CASSQDHPRLDEQFF
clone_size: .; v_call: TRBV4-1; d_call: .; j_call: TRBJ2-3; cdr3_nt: TGCGCCAGCAGCCTCCTCGAGCTAGATACGCAGTATTTT; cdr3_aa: CASSLLELDTQYF
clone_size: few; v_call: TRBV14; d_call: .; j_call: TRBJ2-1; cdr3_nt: TGTGCCAGCAGCCAAGATCGTTCGCGGCCCGGGCTGTCGGAGCAGTTCTTC; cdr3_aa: CASSQDRSRPGLSEQFF
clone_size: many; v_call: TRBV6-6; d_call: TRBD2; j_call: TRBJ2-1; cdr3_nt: TGTGCCAGCAGTTACAGCCTAGCGGGAGTCTACTACAATGAGCAGTTCTTC; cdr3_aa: CASSYSLAGVYYNEQFF
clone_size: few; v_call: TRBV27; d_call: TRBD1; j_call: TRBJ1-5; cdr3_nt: TGTGCCAGCAGTTTATCAACAGGGGGTCAGCCCCAGCATTTT; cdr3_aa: CASSLSTGGQPQHF
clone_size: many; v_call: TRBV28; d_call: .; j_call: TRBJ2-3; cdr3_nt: TGTGCCAGCAGCTCTCCAACTGGGGGGCAAGATACGCAGTATTTT; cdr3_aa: CASSSPTGGQDTQYF
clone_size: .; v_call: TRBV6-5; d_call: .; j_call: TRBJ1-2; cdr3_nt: TGTGCCAGCAGTTTCCCGTCCGGGACCCCCTATGGCTACACCTTC; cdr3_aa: CASSFPSGTPYGYTF
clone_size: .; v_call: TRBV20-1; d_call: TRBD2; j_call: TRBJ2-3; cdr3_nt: TGCAGTGCTGGACCTTTAGCGGGGGGGCAGACAGATACGCAGTATTTT; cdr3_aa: CSAGPLAGGQTDTQYF
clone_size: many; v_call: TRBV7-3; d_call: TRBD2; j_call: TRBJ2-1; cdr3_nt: TGTGCCAGCAGCGTTACTAGCGGGGGGGCCCCTGAGCAGTTCTTC; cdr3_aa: CASSVTSGGAPEQFF
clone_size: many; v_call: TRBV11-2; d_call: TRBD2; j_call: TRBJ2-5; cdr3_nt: TGTGCCAGCAGCTCCTACCTAGCGGGAGGTGTACAGTACTTC; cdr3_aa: CASSSYLAGGVQYF
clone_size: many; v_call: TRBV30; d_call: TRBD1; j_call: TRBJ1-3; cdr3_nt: TGTGCCTGGAGTATAAACAGGGGGTACGGAAACACCATATATTTT; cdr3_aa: CAWSINRGYGNTIYF
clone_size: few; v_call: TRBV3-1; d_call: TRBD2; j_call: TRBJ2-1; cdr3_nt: TGTGCCATCTCCATGGGGCTAGCGGGGGGGACCTACAATGAGCAGTTCTTC; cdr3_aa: CAISMGLAGGTYNEQFF
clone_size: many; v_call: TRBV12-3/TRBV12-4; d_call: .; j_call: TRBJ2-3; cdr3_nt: TGTGCCAGCAGTTTATTTAGAGACGAACGAGATACGCAGTATTTT; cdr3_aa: CASSLFRDERDTQYF
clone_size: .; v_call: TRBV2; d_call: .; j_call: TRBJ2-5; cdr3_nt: TGTGCCGTCTCCCGGGACCCCCCAGGGGAGACCCAGTACTTC; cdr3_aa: CAVSRDPPGETQYF
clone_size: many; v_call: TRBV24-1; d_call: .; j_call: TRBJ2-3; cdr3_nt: TGTGCCACCAGTGAACCAGGGGGGTGGGATACGCAGTATTTT; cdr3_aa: CATSEPGGWDTQYF
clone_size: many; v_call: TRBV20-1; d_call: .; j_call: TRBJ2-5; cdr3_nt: TGCAGTGCTAGCCCGGTGGCGGAGTTCGAAGAGACCCAGTACTTC; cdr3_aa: CSASPVAEFEETQYF
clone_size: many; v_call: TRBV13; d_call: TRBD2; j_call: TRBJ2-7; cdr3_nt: TGTGCCAGCAGCTTGGGCGGGGGTGATCTCGAGCAGTACTTC; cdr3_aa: CASSLGGGDLEQYF
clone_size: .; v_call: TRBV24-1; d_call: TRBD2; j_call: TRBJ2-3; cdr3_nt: TGTGCCACCAGTGGGAGCCTAGCGGGAGGACGGGGACAACCAGATACGCAGTATTTT; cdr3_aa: CATSGSLAGGRGQPDTQYF
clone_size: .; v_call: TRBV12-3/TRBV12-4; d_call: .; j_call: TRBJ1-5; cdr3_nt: TGTGCCAGCAGTAAGTCGGGCCGGAACAATCAGCCCCAGCATTTT; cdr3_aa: CASSKSGRNNQPQHF
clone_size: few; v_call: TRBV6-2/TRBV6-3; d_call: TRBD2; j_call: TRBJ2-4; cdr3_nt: TGTGCCAGCAGCCGCGGGACTAGCTCGTACATTCAGTACTTC; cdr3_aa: CASSRGTSSYIQYF
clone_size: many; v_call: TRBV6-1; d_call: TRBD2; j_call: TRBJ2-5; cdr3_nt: TGTGCCAGCAGTTTCAGACTAGCGGGGGTGGAAACGCAGACCCAGTACTTC; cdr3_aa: CASSFRLAGVETQTQYF
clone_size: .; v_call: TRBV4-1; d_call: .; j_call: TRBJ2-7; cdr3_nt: TGCGCCAGCAGCCCATCGCCGGCAAACTCCTACGAGCAGTACTTC; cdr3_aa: CASSPSPANSYEQYF
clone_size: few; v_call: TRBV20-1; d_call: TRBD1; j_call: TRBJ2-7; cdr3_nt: TGCAGCGTTGAAGATGCGACAGGGGGCATTTACGAGCAGTACTTC; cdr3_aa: CSVEDATGGIYEQYF
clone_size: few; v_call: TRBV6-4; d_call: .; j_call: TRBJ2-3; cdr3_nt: TGTGCCAGCAGTGACTCGGAAGGAACAGATACGCAGTATTTT; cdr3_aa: CASSDSEGTDTQYF
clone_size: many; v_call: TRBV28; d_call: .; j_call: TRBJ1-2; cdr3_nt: TGTGCCAGCAGTTTAAACCCCGTGGGGGTTTCGGGCTACACCTTC; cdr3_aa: CASSLNPVGVSGYTF
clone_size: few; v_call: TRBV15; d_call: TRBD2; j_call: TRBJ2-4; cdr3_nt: TGTGCCACCAGCAGAGCGGGAGGGGCCCCCAAAAACATTCAGTACTTC; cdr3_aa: CATSRAGGAPKNIQYF
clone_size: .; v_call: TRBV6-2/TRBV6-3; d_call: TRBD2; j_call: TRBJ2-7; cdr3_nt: TGTGCCAGCACCGTAGCGGGTAGCCCCTGCGAGCAGTACTTC; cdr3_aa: CASTVAGSPCEQYF
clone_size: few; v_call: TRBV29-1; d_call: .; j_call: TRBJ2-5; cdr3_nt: TGCAGCGTTGAAGGGGGGGGCTGGGAGACCCAGTACTTC; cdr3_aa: CSVEGGGWETQYF